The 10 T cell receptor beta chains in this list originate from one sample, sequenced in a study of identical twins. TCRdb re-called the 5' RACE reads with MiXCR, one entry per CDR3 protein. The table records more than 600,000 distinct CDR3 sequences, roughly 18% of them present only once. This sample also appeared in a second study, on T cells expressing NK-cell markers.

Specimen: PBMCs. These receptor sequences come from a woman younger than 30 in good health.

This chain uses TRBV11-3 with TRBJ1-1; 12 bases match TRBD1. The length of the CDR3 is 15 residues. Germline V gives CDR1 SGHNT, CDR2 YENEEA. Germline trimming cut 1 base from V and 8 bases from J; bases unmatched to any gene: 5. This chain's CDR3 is CASSLGLGQGAEAFF. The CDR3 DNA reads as TGTGCCAGCAGCTTAGGGCTGGGACAGGGGGCCGAAGCTTTCTTT.

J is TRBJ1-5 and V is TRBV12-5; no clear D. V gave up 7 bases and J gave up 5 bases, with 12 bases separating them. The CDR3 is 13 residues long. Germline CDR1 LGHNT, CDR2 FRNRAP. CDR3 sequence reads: CASAPRGDQPQHF. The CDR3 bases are TGTGCTAGTGCCCCACGGGGAGATCAGCCCCAGCATTTT.

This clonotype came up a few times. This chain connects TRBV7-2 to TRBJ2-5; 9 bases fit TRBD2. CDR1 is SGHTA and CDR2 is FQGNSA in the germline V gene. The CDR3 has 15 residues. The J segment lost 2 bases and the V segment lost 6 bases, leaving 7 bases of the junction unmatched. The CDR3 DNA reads TGTGCCAGCAGTTGGGGACTAGCCAGGCAAGAGACCCAGTACTTC. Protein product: CASSWGLARQETQYF.

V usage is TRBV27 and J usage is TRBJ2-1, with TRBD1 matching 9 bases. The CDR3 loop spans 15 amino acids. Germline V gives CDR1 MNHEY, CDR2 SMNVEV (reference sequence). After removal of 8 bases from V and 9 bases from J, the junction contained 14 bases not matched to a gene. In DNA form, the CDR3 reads TGTGCCAGCGGATCATGTTCGGGACAGGGCATTGAGCAGTTCTTC. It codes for CASGSCSGQGIEQFF.

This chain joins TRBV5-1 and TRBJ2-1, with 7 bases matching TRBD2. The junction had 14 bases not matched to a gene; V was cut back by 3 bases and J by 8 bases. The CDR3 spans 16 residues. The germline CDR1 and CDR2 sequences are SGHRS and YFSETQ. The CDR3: CASSYQSSGWEDEQFF. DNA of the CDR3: TGCGCCAGCAGCTACCAGAGTAGCGGGTGGGAGGATGAGCAGTTCTTC.

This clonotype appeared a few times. The CDR3 spells CSATDGGPNEQFF. The CDR3 DNA reads as TGCAGTGCCACCGACGGGGGCCCCAATGAGCAGTTCTTC. V gene TRBV20-1 combines with J gene TRBJ2-1; D may correspond to TRBD1 or TRBD2 (6 bases each). Germline V gene sequence: CDR1 DFQATT, CDR2 SNEGSKA (reference sequence). There are 13 residues in the CDR3. The ends were cut back, 6 bases at V and 6 bases at J, with 15 bases in the middle.

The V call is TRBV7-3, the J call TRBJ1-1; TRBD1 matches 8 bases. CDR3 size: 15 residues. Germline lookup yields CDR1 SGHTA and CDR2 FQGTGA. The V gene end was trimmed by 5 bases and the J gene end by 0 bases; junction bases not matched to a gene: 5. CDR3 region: CASSPGTGLNTEAFF. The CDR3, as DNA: TGTGCCAGCAGCCCAGGGACAGGACTGAACACTGAAGCTTTCTTT.

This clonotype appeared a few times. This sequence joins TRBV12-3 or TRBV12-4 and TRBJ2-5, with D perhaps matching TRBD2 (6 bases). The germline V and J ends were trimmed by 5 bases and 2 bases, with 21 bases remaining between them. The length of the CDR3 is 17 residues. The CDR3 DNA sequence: TGTGCCAGCAGTCCTAGGTCGACTAGAAGATTTCAAGAGACCCAGTACTTC. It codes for CASSPRSTRRFQETQYF.

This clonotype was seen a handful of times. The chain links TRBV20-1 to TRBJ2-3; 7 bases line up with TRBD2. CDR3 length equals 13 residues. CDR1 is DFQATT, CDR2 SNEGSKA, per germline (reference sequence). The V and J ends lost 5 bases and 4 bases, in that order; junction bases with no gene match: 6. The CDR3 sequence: CSAGPGGADTQYF. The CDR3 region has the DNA TGCAGTGCTGGACCGGGGGGTGCAGATACGCAGTATTTT.

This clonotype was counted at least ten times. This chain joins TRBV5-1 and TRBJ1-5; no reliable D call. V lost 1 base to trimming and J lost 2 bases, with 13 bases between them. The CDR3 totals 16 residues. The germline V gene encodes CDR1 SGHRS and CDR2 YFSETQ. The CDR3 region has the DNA TGCGCCAGCAGCTTGATGGCGAACGAGGGCAATCAGCCCCAGCATTTT. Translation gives CASSLMANEGNQPQHF.